This T cell receptor (beta chain) stems from a study of blood T cell repertoires in COVID-19. Using immunoSEQ multiplex PCR, the repertoire was profiled, and TCRdb retains in-frame clones only, with some absent. The repertoire includes around 16,000 clones, 84% of them detected once, and just over 9% sits in the top ten. This clone was seen a handful of times. CDR3 length: 18 amino acids. Trimming at V came to 4 bases and at J to 5 bases, leaving 18 bases not matched to a gene. Germline V gives CDR1 MDHEN, CDR2 SYDVKM. This clonotype originated in a human donor in a cohort sampled during active COVID-19. The chain carries TRBV28 and TRBJ2-5; 8 positions match TRBD1. Sequences were obtained from peripheral blood. The CDR3 sequence is CASSSARGQARAVETQYF. DNA for the CDR3: TGTGCCAGCAGTTCCGCCAGGGGGCAGGCGAGGGCTGTTGAGACCCAGTACTTC.